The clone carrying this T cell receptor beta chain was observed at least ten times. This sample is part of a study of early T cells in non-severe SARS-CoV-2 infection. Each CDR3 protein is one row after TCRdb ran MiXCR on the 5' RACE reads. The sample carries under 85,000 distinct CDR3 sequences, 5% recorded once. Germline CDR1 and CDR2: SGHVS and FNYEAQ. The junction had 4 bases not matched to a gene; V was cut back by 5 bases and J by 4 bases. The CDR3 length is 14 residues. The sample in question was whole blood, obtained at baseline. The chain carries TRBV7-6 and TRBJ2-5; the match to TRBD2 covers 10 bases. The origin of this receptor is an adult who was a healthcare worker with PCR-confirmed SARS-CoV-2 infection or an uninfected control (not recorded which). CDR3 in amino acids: CASSPRTSGETQYF. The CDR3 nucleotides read TGTGCCAGCAGCCCTCGGACTAGCGGAGAGACCCAGTACTTC.